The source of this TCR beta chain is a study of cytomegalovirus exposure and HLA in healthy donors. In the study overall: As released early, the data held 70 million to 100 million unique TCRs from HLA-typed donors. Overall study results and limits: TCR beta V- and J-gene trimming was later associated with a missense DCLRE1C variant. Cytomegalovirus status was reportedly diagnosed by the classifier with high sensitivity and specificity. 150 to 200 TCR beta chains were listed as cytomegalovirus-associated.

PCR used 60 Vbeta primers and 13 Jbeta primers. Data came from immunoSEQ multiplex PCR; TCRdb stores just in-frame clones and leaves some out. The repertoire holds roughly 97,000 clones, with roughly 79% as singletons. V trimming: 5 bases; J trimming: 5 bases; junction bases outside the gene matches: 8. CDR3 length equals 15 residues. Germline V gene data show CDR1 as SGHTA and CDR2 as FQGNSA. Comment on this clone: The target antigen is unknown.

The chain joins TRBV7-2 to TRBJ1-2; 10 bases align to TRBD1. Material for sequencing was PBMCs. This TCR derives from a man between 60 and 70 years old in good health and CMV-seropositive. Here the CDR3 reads CASSPGQGRKYGYTF. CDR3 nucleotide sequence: TGTGCCAGCAGCCCGGGACAGGGGCGAAAGTATGGCTACACCTTC. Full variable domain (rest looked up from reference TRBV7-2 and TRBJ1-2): GAGVSQSPSNKVTEKGKDVELRCDPISGHTALYWYRQSLGQGLEFLIYFQGNSAPDKSGLPSDRFSAERTGGSVSTLTIQRTQQEDSAVYLCASSPGQGRKYGYTFGSGTRLTVV.